This paragraph reports one TCR beta chain. It has no known antigen specificity. Base quality data are lacking; no much larger clone is found one base away. This entry is derived from a study of multiple sclerosis patients with progressive multifocal leukoencephalopathy (dated 2019 in TCRdb). In terms of the full investigation: Peripheral T and B cells were examined in MS patients who developed PML (4 under natalizumab, 1 after alemtuzumab) and in treated patients who did not develop PML. Two natalizumab-treated patients who later developed PML were followed longitudinally from before therapy through 6 and 12 months to PML onset. The goal was to find JC virus-specific or public T-cell expansions that arose at the time of PML onset.

The immunoSEQ two-step multiplex PCR at survey-level depth was used to amplify TRB CDR3 regions from genomic DNA. Synthetic inline TR CDR3 controls covering all V-J pairings were spiked into each PCR so that template counts could be estimated and amplification bias removed. Reads were processed so that amplification and sequencing bias were reduced, and quantification was performed against synthetic TR CDR3 analogs. In the paper's pipeline: Raw data were processed in ImmunoSEQ Analyzer, removing out-of-frame sequences and CDR3s with stop codons, and genes were named by IMGT nomenclature. Repertoire diversity was summarized as normalized Shannon entropy, defined as 1 minus Pielou's evenness. TRB sequences were considered identical only when V gene, J gene and CDR3 were shared. Public PML clonotypes were defined as CDR3s shared by two or more PML-onset samples but absent from earlier samples, from controls, and from public databases. Skylign with the observed count method was used to analyze CDR3 amino acid composition at each position. TCRdb mirrors the immuneACCESS table, restricted to in-frame sequences. Some clones are absent from its copies; in checked studies, under half trace to an unresolved V gene, and the reason for the others is unknown. From that table come the V and J calls and clone size; the DNA was used to work out D and trimming. For this sample the table gives tens of thousands of clones, of which roughly 90% were detected only once. The leading ten clones occupy 3% to 3.5% of the sample.

Broad study findings and their caveats: Only peripheral blood was analyzed, although cerebrospinal fluid or brain lymphocytes might be more informative for natalizumab-associated PML. Although TRB clones above 0.5% frequency turned up only in PML patients, the clones expanded at PML onset were already present before and during natalizumab therapy. Less diverse TRB repertoires in most PML patients were suggested by lower normalized Shannon entropy, whereas values near 1 were observed in the natalizumab-treated controls. Because the cohort was small and descriptive, it remained unclear whether the findings reflect JC virus infection or general immunocompromise. At the time PML developed, no common TRBV or TRBJ gene usage or preferential TRBV-TRBJ pairings were detected.

V lost 1 base and J lost 13 bases; the stretch between them is 11 bases long. From a lookup of the germline V gene, CDR1 and CDR2 are SGHTA and FQGNSA. Including cysteine and phenylalanine, the CDR3 has 12 amino acids. Here the CDR3 DNA is all that survives: 36 bases in frame from base 1. This specimen's time point label, per the study, means: time of PML onset. The sample's treatment or condition label, decoded: on natalizumab therapy at sampling. PML was diagnosed from clinical and MRI findings and confirmed by detection of JC virus DNA in cerebrospinal fluid. PML in the natalizumab-treated patients developed after between about 16 and 60 months of natalizumab therapy. All listed patients had previously received interferon beta, and all PML patients were female. Blood samples at T3 were obtained at the time of PML onset. Isolation of peripheral blood mononuclear cells was performed by Ficoll-Hypaque density gradient centrifugation.

This clonotype was obtained from a human donor with progressive multifocal leukoencephalopathy. Sequencing used PBMCs, obtained from a patient treated with natalizumab. The sequence links TRBV7-2 to TRBJ2-1, with no D gene named confidently. At the DNA level, the sequence is TGTGCCAGCAGCTTAGGAGCCCGCACACAGTTCTTC. Translated, it gives CASSLGARTQFF.